A single sample is the source of the 32 T cell receptor beta chains below, sequenced in a study of T cell changes during pregnancy in multiple sclerosis. TCRdb's copy holds only in-frame clones and misses some; the assay was immunoSEQ multiplex PCR. The sample carries 85,000 to 100,000 clones, 85% to 95% recorded once. The sample consisted of peripheral blood, taken in the first trimester of pregnancy. The receptors stem from a female donor with multiple sclerosis, enrolled in a pregnancy study.

The chain recombines TRBV10-3 with TRBJ2-1; the D is unclear. Germline values: CDR1 ENHRY, CDR2 SYGVKD. CDR3 length: 15 residues. V was pared by 3 bases and J by 4 bases, with 13 bases between. The CDR3 region has the DNA TGTGCCATCAGTGACATCGGCGGCTCTTACAATGAGCAGTTCTTC. This encodes CAISDIGGSYNEQFF.

V and J are TRBV7-2 and TRBJ2-6; 7 positions agree with TRBD1. After removal of 5 bases from V and 4 bases from J, the junction contained 11 bases not matched to a gene. CDR3 length equals 17 residues. Germline values: CDR1 SGHTA, CDR2 FQGNSA. The CDR3 loop reads CASSHQQGRVGANVLTF. The CDR3 nucleotides are TGTGCCAGCAGCCACCAACAGGGGCGGGTGGGGGCCAACGTCCTGACTTTC.

The chain couples TRBV5-1 to TRBJ2-7; 8 bases align to TRBD2. CDR3 size: 17 residues. Germline-derived CDR1 and CDR2 are SGHRS and YFSETQ. V shed 4 bases, J shed 2 bases, and the junction held 14 bases outside the gene matches. This chain's CDR3 is CASSISSGGEPTYEQYF. CDR3 DNA sequence: TGCGCCAGCAGCATATCCTCGGGGGGGGAGCCCACCTACGAGCAGTACTTC.

The J gene is TRBJ2-7, the V gene TRBV10-3, with a weak D call TRBD2 (6 bases). This CDR3 has 15 amino acids. The V gene's germline CDR1 is ENHRY and CDR2 SYGVKD. With 4 bases removed from V and 2 bases from J, the gap between germline ends came to 15 bases. The CDR3 sequence: CAISGGDGSAYEQYF. CDR3 nucleotide sequence: TGTGCCATCAGTGGGGGGGACGGTTCGGCCTACGAGCAGTACTTC.

This chain joins TRBV19 and TRBJ1-5, with D uncertain. This CDR3 is built from 12 residues. Trimming removed 3 bases at V and 6 bases at J, with 6 bases between. Germline CDR1 and CDR2: LNHDA and SQIVND (reference sequence). The CDR3 loop reads CASSIGIQPQHF. DNA for the CDR3: TGTGCCAGTAGTATCGGGATTCAGCCCCAGCATTTT.

The chain carries TRBV5-4 and TRBJ2-7, with D hard to call. CDR1 is SGHNT and CDR2 is YYREEE in the germline V gene (reference sequence). This CDR3 is 12 amino acids long. V dropped 2 bases and J dropped 6 bases, with 9 bases sitting between them. This chain's CDR3 is CASSFNAIEQYF. CDR3 in DNA: TGTGCCAGCAGCTTCAACGCGATCGAGCAGTACTTC.

This clone showed up just once. Germline is not matched at one junction end, which may reflect a read error. The rearrangement joins TRBV6-1 to TRBJ1-2; a weak D match, TRBD1 (5 bases). The germline gives CDR1 MNHNS, CDR2 SASEGT. This CDR3 spans 12 amino acids. CDR3 DNA: TGTGCCAGCAGTGTTTGGGGGAGGGCCGTGGACTTC. This codes for CASSVWGRAVDF.

The V gene is TRBV19, the J gene TRBJ1-3; D perhaps matches TRBD1 (5 bases). This CDR3 is built from 14 residues. Between the trimmed V and J ends, which lost 7 bases and 4 bases, there was a span of 14 bases. CDR1 is LNHDA and CDR2 is SQIVND in the germline V gene (reference sequence). CDR3 loop: CASNYGGGGNTIYF. The DNA for the CDR3 is TGTGCCAGTAATTACGGGGGAGGAGGAAACACCATATATTTT. Combining the CDR3 with reference TRBV19 and TRBJ1-3 gives the whole variable domain DGGITQSPKYLFRKEGQNVTLSCEQNLNHDAMYWYRQDPGQGLRLIYYSQIVNDFQKGDIAEGYSVSREKKESFPLTVTSAQKNPTAFYLCASNYGGGGNTIYFGEGSWLTVV.

This clone was seen once. The chain uses TRBV7-2 and TRBJ2-7, with a weak D call TRBD2 (6 bases). This CDR3 region has 13 residues. V was pared by 3 bases and J by 6 bases, with 12 bases between. Germline V gene lookup returns CDR1 SGHTA and CDR2 FQGNSA. Written as DNA, the CDR3 is TGTGCCAGCAGCTTTCGGGAGAGGAGCGAGCAGTACTTC. Its translation is CASSFRERSEQYF.

V is TRBV9 and J is TRBJ2-1, with TRBD1 matching 8 bases. V was pared by 2 bases and J by 6 bases, with 7 bases of the junction left unmatched. CDR3 length: 15 residues. Germline V CDR1 and CDR2: SGDLS, YYNGEE. CDR3 DNA sequence: TGTGCCAGCAGCGTTTTGGACAGGGTGGGCAATGAGCAGTTCTTC. This translates into CASSVLDRVGNEQFF. Together with reference TRBV9 and TRBJ2-1, the CDR3 gives the full variable domain: DSGVTQTPKHLITATGQRVTLRCSPRSGDLSVYWYQQSLDQGLQFLIQYYNGEERAKGNILERFSAQQFPDLHSELNLSSLELGDSALYFCASSVLDRVGNEQFFGPGTRLTVL.

The J gene is TRBJ2-5, the V gene TRBV7-9, with D maybe TRBD2 (5 bases). The CDR3 covers 14 residues. Germline loops: CDR1 SEHNR, CDR2 FQNEAQ (reference sequence). Trimming pared 3 bases from V and 2 bases from J, leaving 10 bases between. DNA for the CDR3: TGTGCCAGCAGCTTTTTTACGGGGCAAGAGACCCAGTACTTC. It translates to CASSFFTGQETQYF.

This clone was seen a single time. The CDR3 coding sequence is TGTGCCAGCAGCCGGGCAGGGGACAGGGGACCCAATCAGCCCCAGCATTTT. Its translation: CASSRAGDRGPNQPQHF. The V and J genes are TRBV11-2 and TRBJ1-5, with 10 bases fitting TRBD1. The CDR3 loop spans 17 amino acids. CDR1 is SGHAT and CDR2 is FQNNGV in the germline V gene. J lost 3 bases, V lost 5 bases, and 10 bases had no gene match.

V usage is TRBV5-4 and J usage is TRBJ2-7; the D gene is possibly TRBD2 (6 bases). Trimming cost V 1 base and J 3 bases, with 14 bases left between them. The CDR3 sequence is 15 residues long. CDR1 is SGHNT, CDR2 YYREEE, per germline (reference sequence). The CDR3 region has the DNA TGTGCCAGCAGCTTGCCTGGTAGCGGAGTCTACGAGCAGTACTTC. Its protein product is CASSLPGSGVYEQYF.

This clone was recorded once. V is TRBV9 and J is TRBJ2-5; 12 bases fit TRBD2. Germline assignment: CDR1 SGDLS and CDR2 YYNGEE. V shed 0 bases and J 1 base; nucleotides not matched to a gene: 7. This CDR3 has 18 amino acids. The CDR3 sequence: CASSVDPLTSGSQETQYF. In nucleotides, the CDR3 is TGTGCCAGCAGCGTAGACCCTCTGACTAGCGGGAGCCAAGAGACCCAGTACTTC.

This chain links TRBV2 with TRBJ1-4; maybe TRBD1 (6 bases). The germline V and J ends were trimmed by 6 bases and 12 bases, with 20 bases remaining between them. CDR1 and CDR2 from the germline V gene are SNHLY and FYNNEI. The CDR3 sequence is 14 residues long. DNA of the CDR3: TGTGCCAGCAGCCGTGAAGGCAGGGGTTTGGAACTGTTTTTT. It codes for CASSREGRGLELFF.

In its sample, this clone was seen once. This chain connects TRBV5-1 to TRBJ2-5; 8 nucleotides agree with TRBD2. The CDR3 has 17 amino acids. Germline loops: CDR1 SGHRS, CDR2 YFSETQ. Trimming took 4 bases from V and 5 from J; bases not matched to a gene: 16. The CDR3 DNA reads as TGCGCCAGCAGCGGGGGGACTAGGAGGATCCTCACGGAGACCCAGTACTTC. This sequence encodes CASSGGTRRILTETQYF.

This chain links TRBV15 with TRBJ1-5; D ambiguous. This CDR3 has 15 amino acids. Germline values: CDR1 LNHNV, CDR2 YYDKDF (reference sequence). Trimming left V 0 bases short and J 9 bases short, with 15 bases between. The CDR3 loop reads CATSRDREGVRPQHF. DNA of the CDR3: TGTGCCACCAGCAGAGATCGCGAGGGTGTTCGGCCCCAGCATTTT.

This chain links TRBV29-1 with TRBJ1-2; 7 bases agree with TRBD1. Germline V gene sequence: CDR1 SQVTM, CDR2 ANQGSEA. Trimming cost V 6 bases and J 2 bases; bases outside gene matches: 9. The CDR3 totals 14 residues. In nucleotides, the CDR3 is TGCAGCGTCGCGACAGGGCACCCAAACTATGGCTACACCTTC. It codes for CSVATGHPNYGYTF.

This CDR3 reads CASSLTGVSSYEQYF. CDR3 nucleotide sequence: TGTGCCAGCAGCTTAACGGGGGTAAGCTCCTACGAGCAGTACTTC. This sequence joins TRBV13 and TRBJ2-7; possible D gene TRBD2, 6 bases. The CDR3 totals 15 residues. Germline V gives CDR1 PRHDT, CDR2 FYEKMQ (reference sequence). V lost 2 bases, J lost 0 bases, and 11 bases lay in between. Drawing the rest from reference TRBV13 and TRBJ2-7, the complete variable domain is AAGVIQSPRHLIKEKRETATLKCYPIPRHDTVYWYQQGPGQDPQFLISFYEKMQSDKGSIPDRFSAQQFSDYHSELNMSSLELGDSALYFCASSLTGVSSYEQYFGPGTRLTVT.

The CDR3: CASTLGLAGPQETQYF. CDR3 coding DNA: TGTGCCAGCACCCTGGGACTAGCGGGACCCCAAGAGACCCAGTACTTC. This chain uses TRBV6-6 with TRBJ2-5, with 13 bases aligning to TRBD2. This CDR3 is built from 16 residues. Germline CDR1 and CDR2: MNHNY and SVGAGI (reference sequence). With 7 bases clipped from V and 1 base from J, the junction kept 6 bases outside the gene matches.

The CDR3 sequence: CASSLERNEQFF. CDR3 bases: TGTGCCAGCAGCTTAGAGCGCAATGAGCAGTTCTTC. This chain joins TRBV7-9 and TRBJ2-1; no reliable D call. Per germline, CDR1 SEHNR and CDR2 FQNEAQ (reference sequence). V was cut by 1 base and J by 6 bases, with 4 bases left in between. The length of the CDR3 is 12 residues.

The chain carries TRBV29-1 and TRBJ2-5; 7 nucleotides match TRBD2. The CDR3 covers 15 residues. Trimming took 7 bases from V and 5 from J; bases not matched to a gene: 16. Germline V CDR1 and CDR2: SQVTM, ANQGSEA. CDR3 loop: CSGVQLLGRGETQYF. In nucleotides, the CDR3 is TGCAGCGGGGTACAGTTACTGGGGCGGGGGGAGACCCAGTACTTC.

The chain combines TRBV9 with TRBJ2-2; D uncertain. CDR1 SGDLS and CDR2 YYNGEE come from the germline V gene. CDR3 size: 14 residues. Trimming pared 0 bases from V and 4 bases from J, leaving 7 bases between. In nucleotides, the CDR3 is TGTGCCAGCAGCGTAGACTTCACCACCGGGGAGCTGTTTTTT. It yields the protein CASSVDFTTGELFF.

The chain is built from TRBV6-5 and TRBJ2-7; no firm D call. The CDR3 length is 14 residues. V was trimmed by 6 bases and J by 6 bases, leaving 18 bases between them. CDR1 is MNHEY, CDR2 SVGAGI, per germline. DNA of the CDR3: TGTGCCAGCAGGTCCCGGTGGCTAGAGAGCGAGCAGTACTTC. Translation gives CASRSRWLESEQYF.

The gene calls are TRBV12-5 and TRBJ2-1; D unresolved. The ends were cut back, 1 base at V and 8 bases at J, with 9 bases in the middle. From germline, CDR1 is LGHNT and CDR2 FRNRAP. The CDR3 contains 13 residues. CDR3 nucleotides: TGTGCTAGTGGTTTGGGACCTCGGGATGAGCAGTTCTTC. This sequence encodes CASGLGPRDEQFF.

The chain is built from TRBV12-2 and TRBJ1-2; no DNA check was done on the table's D call, TRBD1. TRBV12-2 is noted as a pseudogene. The CDR3 consists of 13 residues. The CDR3 DNA is TGTGCAAGTCGCCGGCTCCAGGGGGAAGGCTACACCTTC. Residues: CASRRLQGEGYTF.

The genes are TRBV19 and TRBJ2-1, with 7 bases fitting TRBD2. V lost 4 bases, J lost 8 bases, and 5 bases stayed unmatched. The CDR3 is 13 residues long. CDR1 and CDR2 (germline): LNHDA, SQIVND (reference sequence). The CDR3 bases are TGTGCCAGTAGTAGGGGGGGTTTGGATGAGCAGTTCTTC. Protein product: CASSRGGLDEQFF.

This chain links TRBV6-5 with TRBJ1-1; D might be TRBD1 (5 bases). CDR1 and CDR2 from the germline V gene are MNHEY and SVGAGI. Trimming pared 5 bases from V and 3 bases from J, leaving 7 bases between. The CDR3 length is 12 residues. CDR3 coding DNA: TGTGCCAGCAGTGCAGGGTACACTGAAGCTTTCTTT. It specifies CASSAGYTEAFF.

CDR3 residues: CASSSLAGSTDTQYF. The CDR3, as DNA: TGTGCCAGCAGTTCTCTAGCGGGAAGCACAGATACGCAGTATTTT. This rearrangement joins TRBV27 to TRBJ2-3; 9 bases line up with TRBD2. The ends lost 4 bases at V and 0 bases at J; junction bases unmatched: 2. This CDR3 has 15 amino acids. CDR1 MNHEY and CDR2 SMNVEV come from the germline V gene (reference sequence).

In DNA, the CDR3 is TGCGCCAGCAGCCAGGAGACACAGGGGGTAGGGTCTAATGAAAAACTGTTTTTT. Encoded protein: CASSQETQGVGSNEKLFF. This chain links TRBV4-1 with TRBJ1-4, with 8 bases identical to TRBD1. The germline V gene has CDR1 MGHRA and CDR2 YSYEKL. The CDR3 sequence is 18 residues long. V shed 3 bases, J shed 3 bases, and the junction held 12 bases outside the gene matches.

The rearrangement joins TRBV29-1 to TRBJ2-7; TRBD2 agrees at 7 bases. Per germline, CDR1 SQVTM and CDR2 ANQGSEA. Trimming took 7 bases from V and 5 from J; bases not matched to a gene: 17. The CDR3 is 15 residues long. The CDR3 region has the DNA TGCAGCGCACTAATGGGGTCCAGCGGGAAGAACGAGCAGTACTTC. As protein: CSALMGSSGKNEQYF.

This sequence joins TRBV5-4 and TRBJ2-7; TRBD2 is a possible D gene (5 bases). The V end was cut by 4 bases, the J end by 2 bases, with 13 bases between. This CDR3 is 14 amino acids long. Germline CDR1 and CDR2: SGHNT and YYREEE (reference sequence). The CDR3 DNA sequence: TGTGCCAGCAGCCCGGGCCTAGCCCCCTACGAGCAGTACTTC. This encodes CASSPGLAPYEQYF. Full variable domain (missing parts from reference TRBV5-4 and TRBJ2-7): ETGVTQSPTHLIKTRGQQVTLRCSSQSGHNTVSWYQQALGQGPQFIFQYYREEENGRGNFPPRFSGLQFPNYSSELNVNALELDDSALYLCASSPGLAPYEQYFGPGTRLTVT.